The 18 T cell receptor beta chains listed next were all sequenced from one sample in a study of Graves' ophthalmopathy and Graves' hyperthyroidism. From RNA, the CDR3 regions of TCR beta chains were amplified and sequenced. An opening RT-PCR round employed HTBI primers and preceded a second-round multiplex PCR. Via MiXCR, TCRdb re-called the multiplex PCR reads, giving one row per CDR3 protein. The table includes approximately 1.2 million distinct CDR3 sequences, less than 45% detected once. What was sequenced was peripheral blood or thyroid tissue (not recorded which). These receptors were obtained from an adult man with Graves' hyperthyroidism.

V gene TRBV7-9 combines with J gene TRBJ1-3, with D unresolved. V dropped 1 base and J dropped 0 bases, with 10 bases sitting between them. This CDR3 has 16 residues. The germline gives CDR1 SEHNR, CDR2 FQNEAQ (reference sequence). This CDR3 reads CASSLVGRPSGNTIYF. The CDR3, as DNA: TGTGCCAGCAGCTTAGTGGGCAGGCCCTCTGGAAACACCATATATTTT.

Many counts were recorded for this clonotype. Germline and junction disagree at one end, which may indicate a read error. V and J are TRBV7-2 and TRBJ1-1; D ambiguous. Germline V gene lookup returns CDR1 SGHTA and CDR2 FQGNSA. CDR3 length equals 14 residues. The CDR3: CASSLGGWNTEAFF. In DNA, the CDR3 is TGCGCCAGCAGCCTGGGCGGGTGGAACACTGAAGCTTTCTTT.

The V gene is TRBV12-3 or TRBV12-4, the J gene TRBJ2-5, with D possibly being TRBD1 (6 bases). The CDR3 runs 16 residues. V was pared by 3 bases and J by 7 bases, with 21 bases between. As DNA, the CDR3 is TGTGCCAGCAGTTTCCCCGTGGGCAGGGGAAGAGGGACCCAGTACTTC. It encodes CASSFPVGRGRGTQYF.

The V and J genes are TRBV5-5 and TRBJ1-1; D gene ambiguous. The V gene lost 2 bases and the J gene lost 2 bases, with 19 bases spanning the gap. This CDR3 has 17 amino acids. From germline, CDR1 is SGHKS and CDR2 YYEKEE (reference sequence). DNA for the CDR3: TGTGCCAGCAGCTTACTTGGCACCACCCCTTTTAACACTGAAGCTTTCTTT. It encodes CASSLLGTTPFNTEAFF.

The rearrangement links TRBV11-2 to TRBJ2-7; 12 bases are a match to TRBD2. The CDR3 is 15 residues long. Trimming at V came to 5 bases and at J to 1 base, leaving 3 bases not matched to a gene. CDR1 SGHAT and CDR2 FQNNGV come from the germline V gene. The CDR3 DNA reads TGTGCCAGCAGCCGGACTAGCGGGGTATCCTACGAGCAGTACTTC. Translated, it gives CASSRTSGVSYEQYF.

This clonotype came up many times. The chain joins TRBV7-6 to TRBJ2-2; TRBD2 aligns across 9 bases. CDR1 is SGHVS, CDR2 FNYEAQ, per germline. V was pared by 4 bases and J by 5 bases, with 17 bases of the junction left unmatched. There are 19 residues in the CDR3. The chain's CDR3 is CASSYGRTSAHPLTGELFF. For the CDR3, the DNA is TGTGCCAGCAGCTACGGAAGGACTAGCGCACACCCCCTAACCGGGGAGCTGTTTTTT.

V is TRBV6-5 and J is TRBJ1-2; 11 nucleotides match TRBD1. The CDR3 is 15 residues long. V was clipped by 4 bases and J by 3 bases; unmatched bases: 4. Germline V lookup: CDR1 MNHEY, CDR2 SVGAGI. CDR3 in DNA: TGTGCCAGCAGTTGGACAGGGGGCCTGGACTATGGCTACACCTTC. Translating it yields CASSWTGGLDYGYTF.

This clonotype was seen at least ten times. This chain connects TRBV25-1 to TRBJ1-2; D may be TRBD1 (5 bases). V lost 2 bases to trimming and J lost 3 bases, with 13 bases between them. Per germline, CDR1 MGHDK and CDR2 SYGVNS. The CDR3 covers 15 residues. CDR3 DNA sequence: TGTGCCAGCAGTGAAGGAGCTGGGGCACACTATGGCTACACCTTC. It specifies CASSEGAGAHYGYTF.

This clonotype was counted many times. DNA for the CDR3: TGTGCCAGCAGGGGACAGGCGCATCAGCCCCAGCATTTT. Its protein product is CASRGQAHQPQHF. The chain uses TRBV12-3 or TRBV12-4 and TRBJ1-5, with 8 positions matching TRBD1. CDR3 length: 13 residues. J gave up 5 bases and V 6 bases, and 3 bases lay outside the gene matches.

This rearrangement joins TRBV7-2 to TRBJ1-1; TRBD1 agrees at 8 bases. Germline trimming cut 3 bases from V and 3 bases from J; bases unmatched to any gene: 12. The CDR3 is 17 amino acids. Germline V gene lookup returns CDR1 SGHTA and CDR2 FQGNSA. The CDR3 nucleotides are TGTGCCAGCAGCTTCCGAGGGAACAGGGGGGGGGACACTGAAGCTTTCTTT. It translates to CASSFRGNRGGDTEAFF.

The gene calls are TRBV15 and TRBJ1-3, with D unresolved. The CDR3 spans 15 residues. The germline gives CDR1 LNHNV, CDR2 YYDKDF (reference sequence). Trimming removed 0 bases at V and 4 bases at J, with 10 bases between. The CDR3 protein is CATSRDRFIGNTIYF. The CDR3 DNA reads as TGTGCCACCAGCAGAGACAGGTTCATCGGAAACACCATATATTTT.

This clonotype was recorded at least ten times. J is TRBJ1-6 and V is TRBV5-1; 11 nucleotides match TRBD1. Trimming removed 6 bases from V and 10 bases from J; junction bases left unmatched: 6. The germline gives CDR1 SGHRS, CDR2 YFSETQ. This CDR3 comprises 14 residues. The CDR3 here is CASTIGQGASPLHF. In nucleotides, the CDR3 is TGCGCCAGCACGATCGGACAGGGGGCCTCACCCCTCCACTTT.

This chain joins TRBV25-1 and TRBJ2-5; 7 nucleotides match TRBD2. The CDR3 extends over 15 amino acids. The germline CDR1 and CDR2 sequences are MGHDK and SYGVNS. The V segment lost 1 base and the J segment 5 bases; nucleotides outside the gene matches: 7. The CDR3 DNA follows: TGTGCCAGCAGTGAATTTGGCGGGAGCTGGGAGACCCAGTACTTC. It specifies CASSEFGGSWETQYF.

The chain joins TRBV5-8 to TRBJ1-6; the match to TRBD1 covers 7 bases. The trim removed 4 bases at V and 4 bases at J, leaving 17 bases unmatched. This CDR3 region has 19 residues. Germline V lookup: CDR1 SGHTS, CDR2 YDEGEE. The DNA for the CDR3 is TGTGCCAGCAGCAGAAGATTGCCGACAGCGGGACAGTATAATTCACCCCTCCACTTT. This sequence encodes CASSRRLPTAGQYNSPLHF.

This chain connects TRBV19 to TRBJ1-6, with D unresolved. The CDR3 contains 15 residues. V lost 3 bases and J 9 bases, leaving 15 bases between the germline ends. The germline CDR1 and CDR2 sequences are LNHDA and SQIVND (reference sequence). The CDR3 DNA follows: TGTGCCAGTAGTATGGAAGGGATCAATAGTTCACCCCTCCACTTT. This sequence encodes CASSMEGINSSPLHF.

This clonotype was picked up one time. V and J are TRBV7-2 and TRBJ1-5; the D gene is possibly TRBD1 (6 bases). The CDR3 has 15 residues. Germline V lookup: CDR1 SGHTA, CDR2 FQGNSA. The V end was cut by 4 bases, the J end by 7 bases, with 17 bases between. The DNA for the CDR3 is TGTGCCAGCAGCTCCCGTCTGACAGGTAGACAGCCCCAGCATTTT. Amino acid sequence: CASSSRLTGRQPQHF.

The chain joins TRBV19 to TRBJ1-5, with D perhaps matching TRBD1 (5 bases). Germline assignment: CDR1 LNHDA and CDR2 SQIVND (reference sequence). V was clipped by 5 bases and J by 2 bases, with 13 bases between them. CDR3 length: 15 residues. CDR3 in DNA: TGTGCCAGTAGTTCGGGGGGGTACGGCAATCAGCCCCAGCATTTT. Translation gives CASSSGGYGNQPQHF.

Turning to this clonotype: The conserved phenylalanine or tryptophan is not found at the CDR3 terminus, so this likely reflects a read error. The V and J genes are TRBV29-1 and TRBJ1-2, with D possibly matching TRBD1 (5 bases). This CDR3 comprises 13 residues. With 5 bases removed from V and 1 base from J, the gap between germline ends came to 11 bases. Looked up from germline, CDR1 is SQVTM and CDR2 is ANQGSEA. CDR3 in DNA: TGCAGCGTTCCCATGGGGCATAACTATGGCTACACCCTC. Translated: CSVPMGHNYGYTL.